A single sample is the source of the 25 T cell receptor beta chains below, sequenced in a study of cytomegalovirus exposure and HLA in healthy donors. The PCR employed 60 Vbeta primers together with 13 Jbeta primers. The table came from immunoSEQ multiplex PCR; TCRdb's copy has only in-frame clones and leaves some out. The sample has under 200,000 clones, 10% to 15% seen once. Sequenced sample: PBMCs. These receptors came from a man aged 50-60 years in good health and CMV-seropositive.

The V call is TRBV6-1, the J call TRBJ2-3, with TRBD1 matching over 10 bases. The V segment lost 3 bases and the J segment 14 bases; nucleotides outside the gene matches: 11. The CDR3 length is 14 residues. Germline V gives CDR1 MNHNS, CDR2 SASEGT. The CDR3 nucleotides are TGTGCCAGCAGTGACCGACAGGGGGCTGGGCGTATGTATTTT. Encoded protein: CASSDRQGAGRMYF.

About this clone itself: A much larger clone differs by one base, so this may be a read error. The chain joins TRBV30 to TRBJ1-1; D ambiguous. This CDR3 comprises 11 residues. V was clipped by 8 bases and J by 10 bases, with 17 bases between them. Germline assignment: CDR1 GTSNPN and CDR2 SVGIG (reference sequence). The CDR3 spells CAKEQPLGAFF. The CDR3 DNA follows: TGTGCCAAGGAGCAGCCCTTGGGAGCTTTCTTT.

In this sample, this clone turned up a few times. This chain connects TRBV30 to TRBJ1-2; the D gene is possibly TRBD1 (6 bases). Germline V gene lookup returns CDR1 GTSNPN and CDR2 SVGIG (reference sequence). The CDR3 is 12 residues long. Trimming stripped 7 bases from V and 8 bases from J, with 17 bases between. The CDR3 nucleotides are TGTGCCTCCCCCGGGGGGCGGGGAGGCTACACCTTC. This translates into CASPGGRGGYTF.

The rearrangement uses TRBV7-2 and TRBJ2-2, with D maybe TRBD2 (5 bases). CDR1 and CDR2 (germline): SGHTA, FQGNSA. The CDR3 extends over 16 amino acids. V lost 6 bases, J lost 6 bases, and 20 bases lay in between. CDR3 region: CASRTDAGIVAGELFF. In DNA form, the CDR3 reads TGTGCCAGCAGGACTGACGCCGGGATAGTCGCCGGGGAGCTGTTTTTT.

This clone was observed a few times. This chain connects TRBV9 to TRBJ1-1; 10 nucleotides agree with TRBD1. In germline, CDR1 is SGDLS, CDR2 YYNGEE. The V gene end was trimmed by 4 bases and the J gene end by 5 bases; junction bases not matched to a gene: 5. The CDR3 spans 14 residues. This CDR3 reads CASSPRQGATEAFF. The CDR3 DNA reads TGTGCCAGCAGCCCACGACAGGGGGCGACTGAAGCTTTCTTT.

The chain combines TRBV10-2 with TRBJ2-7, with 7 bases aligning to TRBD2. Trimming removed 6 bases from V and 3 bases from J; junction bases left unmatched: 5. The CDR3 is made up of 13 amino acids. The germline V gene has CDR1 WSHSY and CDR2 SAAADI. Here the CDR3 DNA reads TGCGCCAGCAGCCGGGGCGGGGGCTACGAGCAGTACGTC. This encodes CASSRGGGYEQYV.

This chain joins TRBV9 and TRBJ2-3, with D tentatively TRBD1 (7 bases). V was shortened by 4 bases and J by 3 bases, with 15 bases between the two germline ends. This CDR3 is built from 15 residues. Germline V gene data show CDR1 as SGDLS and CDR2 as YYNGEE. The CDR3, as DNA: TGTGCCAGCAGCCCCCGATCAGGGGGGACAGATACGCAGTATTTT. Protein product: CASSPRSGGTDTQYF.

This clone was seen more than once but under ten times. The CDR3 DNA is TGTGCCAGTAGTACAACAGGGGGCGGAGGTGAAAAACTGTTTTTT. This encodes CASSTTGGGGEKLFF. V and J are TRBV19 and TRBJ1-4, with 9 bases matching TRBD1. The germline V gene has CDR1 LNHDA and CDR2 SQIVND (reference sequence). V gave up 4 bases and J gave up 7 bases; unmatched junction bases: 7. The CDR3 length is 15 residues. The whole variable domain, remainder taken from reference TRBV19 and TRBJ1-4, is DGGITQSPKYLFRKEGQNVTLSCEQNLNHDAMYWYRQDPGQGLRLIYYSQIVNDFQKGDIAEGYSVSREKKESFPLTVTSAQKNPTAFYLCASSTTGGGGEKLFFGSGTQLSVL.

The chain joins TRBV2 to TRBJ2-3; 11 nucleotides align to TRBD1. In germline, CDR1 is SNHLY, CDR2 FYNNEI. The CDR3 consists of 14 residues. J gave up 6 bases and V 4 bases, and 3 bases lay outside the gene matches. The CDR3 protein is CASSGDRGSDTQYF. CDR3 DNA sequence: TGTGCCAGCAGTGGGGACAGGGGGTCGGATACGCAGTATTTT.

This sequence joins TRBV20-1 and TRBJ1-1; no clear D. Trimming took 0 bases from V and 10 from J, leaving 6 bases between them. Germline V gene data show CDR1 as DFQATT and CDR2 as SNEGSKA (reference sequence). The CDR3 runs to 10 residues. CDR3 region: CSARDFRAFF. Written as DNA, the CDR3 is TGCAGTGCTAGAGATTTCCGAGCTTTCTTT.

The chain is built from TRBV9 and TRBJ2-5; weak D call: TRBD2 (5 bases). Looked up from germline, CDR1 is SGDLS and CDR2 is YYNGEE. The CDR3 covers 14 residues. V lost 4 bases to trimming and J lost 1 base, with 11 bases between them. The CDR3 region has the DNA TGTGCCAGCAGCCCCGGACTCGCCCAAGAGACCCAGTACTTC. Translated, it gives CASSPGLAQETQYF.

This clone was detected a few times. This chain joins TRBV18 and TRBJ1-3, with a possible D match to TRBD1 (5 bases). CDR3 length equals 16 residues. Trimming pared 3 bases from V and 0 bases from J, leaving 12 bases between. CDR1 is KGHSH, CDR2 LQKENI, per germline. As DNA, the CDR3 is TGTGCCAGCTCACCCCTTGACAGCGACTCTGGAAACACCATATATTTT. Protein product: CASSPLDSDSGNTIYF.

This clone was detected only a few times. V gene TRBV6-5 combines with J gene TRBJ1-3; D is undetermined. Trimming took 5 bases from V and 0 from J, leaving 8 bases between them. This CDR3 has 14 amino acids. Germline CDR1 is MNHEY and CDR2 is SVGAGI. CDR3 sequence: CASSRTGSGNTIYF. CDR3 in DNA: TGTGCCAGCAGTCGTACTGGCTCTGGAAACACCATATATTTT.

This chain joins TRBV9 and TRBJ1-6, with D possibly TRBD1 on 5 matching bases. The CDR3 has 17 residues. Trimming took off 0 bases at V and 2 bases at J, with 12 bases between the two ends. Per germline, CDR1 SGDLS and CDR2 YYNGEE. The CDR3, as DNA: TGTGCCAGCAGCGTAGACATCAGGGCGACCTATAATTCACCCCTCCACTTT. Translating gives CASSVDIRATYNSPLHF. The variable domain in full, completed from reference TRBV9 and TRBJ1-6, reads DSGVTQTPKHLITATGQRVTLRCSPRSGDLSVYWYQQSLDQGLQFLIQYYNGEERAKGNILERFSAQQFPDLHSELNLSSLELGDSALYFCASSVDIRATYNSPLHFGNGTRLTVT.

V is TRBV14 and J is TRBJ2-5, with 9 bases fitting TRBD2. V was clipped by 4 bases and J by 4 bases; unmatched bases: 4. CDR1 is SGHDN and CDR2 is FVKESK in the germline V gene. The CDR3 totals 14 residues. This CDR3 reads CASSLAGAGETQYF. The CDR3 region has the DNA TGTGCCAGCAGCCTAGCGGGGGCCGGAGAGACCCAGTACTTC.

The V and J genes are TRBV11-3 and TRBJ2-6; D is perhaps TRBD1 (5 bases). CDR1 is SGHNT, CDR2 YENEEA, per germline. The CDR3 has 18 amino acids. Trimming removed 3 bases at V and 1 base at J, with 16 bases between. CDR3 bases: TGTGCCAGCAGCTTTGGGCAGGGAAGGAGTTCTGGGGCCAACGTCCTGACTTTC. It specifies CASSFGQGRSSGANVLTF.

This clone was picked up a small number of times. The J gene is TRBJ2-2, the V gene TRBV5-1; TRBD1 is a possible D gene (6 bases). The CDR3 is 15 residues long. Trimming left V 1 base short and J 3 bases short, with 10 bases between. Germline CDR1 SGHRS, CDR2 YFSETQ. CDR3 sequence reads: CASSLRQEHTGELFF. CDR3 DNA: TGCGCCAGCAGCTTGAGACAGGAACACACCGGGGAGCTGTTTTTT.

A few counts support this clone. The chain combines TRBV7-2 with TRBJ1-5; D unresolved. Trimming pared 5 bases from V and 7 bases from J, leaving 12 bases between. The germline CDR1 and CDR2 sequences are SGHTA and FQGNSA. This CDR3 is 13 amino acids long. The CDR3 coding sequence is TGTGCCAGCAGCCCCCGGTCGGGGCAGCCCCAGCATTTT. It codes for CASSPRSGQPQHF. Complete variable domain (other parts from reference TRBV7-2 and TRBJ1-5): GAGVSQSPSNKVTEKGKDVELRCDPISGHTALYWYRQSLGQGLEFLIYFQGNSAPDKSGLPSDRFSAERTGGSVSTLTIQRTQQEDSAVYLCASSPRSGQPQHFGDGTRLSIL.

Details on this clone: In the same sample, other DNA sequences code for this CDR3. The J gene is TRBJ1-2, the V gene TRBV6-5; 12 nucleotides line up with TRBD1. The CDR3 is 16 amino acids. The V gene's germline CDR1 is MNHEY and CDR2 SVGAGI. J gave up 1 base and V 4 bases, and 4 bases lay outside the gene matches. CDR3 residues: CASSSGTGGNNYGYTF. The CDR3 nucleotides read TGTGCCAGCAGTTCGGGGACAGGGGGCAATAACTATGGCTACACCTTC.

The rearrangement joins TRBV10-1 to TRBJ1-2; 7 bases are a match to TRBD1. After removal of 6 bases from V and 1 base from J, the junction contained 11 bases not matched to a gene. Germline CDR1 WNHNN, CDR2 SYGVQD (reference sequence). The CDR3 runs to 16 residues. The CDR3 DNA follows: TGCGCCAGCAGACGCCCGGGGACAGTAAGTAACTATGGCTACACCTTC. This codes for CASRRPGTVSNYGYTF.

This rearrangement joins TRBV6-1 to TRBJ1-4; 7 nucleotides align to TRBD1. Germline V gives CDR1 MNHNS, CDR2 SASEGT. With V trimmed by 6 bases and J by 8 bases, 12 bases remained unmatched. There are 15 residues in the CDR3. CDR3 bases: TGTGCCAGCAGCGTCAAGGGGGCTCTGGGGGAAAAACTGTTTTTT. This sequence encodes CASSVKGALGEKLFF.

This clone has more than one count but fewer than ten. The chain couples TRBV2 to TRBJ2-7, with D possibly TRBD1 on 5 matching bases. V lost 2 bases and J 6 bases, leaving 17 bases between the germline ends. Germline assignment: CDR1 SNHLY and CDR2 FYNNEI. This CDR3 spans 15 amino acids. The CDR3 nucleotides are TGTGCCAGCAGTGAAAGTTTTAGGGGATTATCCGAGCAGTACTTC. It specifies CASSESFRGLSEQYF. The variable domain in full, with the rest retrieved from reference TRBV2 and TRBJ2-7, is EPEVTQTPSHQVTQMGQEVILRCVPISNHLYFYWYRQILGQKVEFLVSFYNNEISEKSEIFDDQFSVERPDGSNFTLKIRSTKLEDSAMYFCASSESFRGLSEQYFGPGTRLTVT.

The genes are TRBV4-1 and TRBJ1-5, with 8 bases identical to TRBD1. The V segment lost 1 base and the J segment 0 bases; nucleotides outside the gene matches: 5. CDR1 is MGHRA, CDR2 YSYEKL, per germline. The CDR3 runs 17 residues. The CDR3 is CASSQGRTGTSNQPQHF. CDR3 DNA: TGCGCCAGCAGCCAAGGGAGGACAGGGACTAGCAATCAGCCCCAGCATTTT.

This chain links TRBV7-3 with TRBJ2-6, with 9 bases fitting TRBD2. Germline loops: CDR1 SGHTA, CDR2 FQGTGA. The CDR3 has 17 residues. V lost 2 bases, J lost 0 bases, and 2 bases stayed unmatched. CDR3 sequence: CASSLAGGLSGANVLTF. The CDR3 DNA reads TGTGCCAGCAGCTTAGCGGGGGGGCTCTCTGGGGCCAACGTCCTGACTTTC.

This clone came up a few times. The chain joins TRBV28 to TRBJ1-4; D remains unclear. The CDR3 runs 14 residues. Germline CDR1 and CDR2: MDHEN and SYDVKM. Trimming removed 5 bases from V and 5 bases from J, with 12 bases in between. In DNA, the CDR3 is TGTGCCAGCAGTCCGGGTGGCTTAAATGAAAAACTGTTTTTT. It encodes CASSPGGLNEKLFF.